This T cell receptor beta chain was documented in a study of T cell repertoires in cytomegalovirus infection (dated by TCRdb to about 2019). Study-level background: Peptide stimulations targeted recently identified HLA-C-restricted CMV epitopes, whose presentation resists viral immunomodulation, together with well-studied HLA-B-restricted epitopes. The HLA type of each donor mattered for the analysis, because public TCR beta signatures pointed to carriage of CMV infection along with the matching HLA type.

Results and caveats for the whole study, not just this receptor: Carriers of CMV infection plus the relevant HLA type were discriminated by the cumulative frequency of public TCR beta family members in the study cohort and in an independent roughly 400-donor cohort. The ex vivo response was dominated by HLA-C-restricted CMV-specific TCR beta clonotypes, which also provided the single most frequent clonotype in two of eight donors.

This clonotype was seen more than once but under ten times. The clone's antigen remains unknown. Base qualities are not recorded, but no much larger clone differs from it by a single base. Sequencing took place on an Illumina HiSeq 1500. TCRdb passed the public sequencing reads through fastp at Q25 and MiXCR, retaining productive beta sequences. Here each entry gathers all rows of one CDR3 protein and keeps the most common genes and DNA. The sample table records about 890,000 distinct CDR3 sequences; approximately 31% of these occur just once. The ten largest clones represent 11% to 15% of the sample. Sample treatment or condition, as interpreted from the label and publication: in vitro stimulation with specific CMV peptide epitopes to enrich CMV-specific T cells. Sequencing used cultured CD8+ T cells from PBMCs, obtained from culture after CMV antigen stimulation. This TCR was recovered from a human donor in good health (CMV status not recorded). Some clones in this sample may be carry-over from other donors' samples.

The CDR3 region reads CASSSAVVGTEAFF. Read as DNA, the sequence is TGTGCCAGCAGTTCGGCGGTGGTGGGGACTGAAGCTTTCTTT. The sequence is built from TRBV6-6 and TRBJ1-1, with an unclear D gene assignment. Taken from the germline V gene (reference sequence), the CDR1 and CDR2 loops are MNHNY and SVGAGI. Cut back by 4 bases and 5 bases, the V and J ends lie 14 bases apart. Its CDR3 holds 14 amino acids, cysteine through phenylalanine. CDR3 DNA is the only sequence kept; it has 42 bases, read in frame from the first base.